The rows below give T cell receptor beta chains drawn from one sample of a study of shared clonotypes between healthy human individuals. The protocol was immunoSEQ multiplex PCR, while the TCRdb copy is restricted to in-frame clones and leaves out a portion. The profile shows about 600,000 clones, roughly four fifths of them singletons. The specimen sequenced was PBMCs. The receptors here all came from a woman in her forties in good health. Some clones in this sample may be carry-over from other donors' samples. Both conserved end residues are trimmed from each CDR3. The size field is filled for only some rows; it gives once, few, many or a size class.

clone_size | j_call | v_call | cdr3_aa
once | TRBJ2-3 | TRBV10-2 | ASRTSRITDTQY
. | TRBJ2-4 | TRBV10-3 | AISEEGALAKNIQY
once | TRBJ1-1 | TRBV18 | ASSSLGIGTGDTEAF
. | TRBJ2-1 | TRBV6-5 | ASKLGQSGGEQF
. | TRBJ1-2 | TRBV28 | ASSLLQGAGFYGYT
. | TRBJ2-3 | TRBV28 | ASMWCRGHDSQAGYGNTQY
. | TRBJ1-2 | TRBV7-9 | ASSFAGVLANYGYT
. | TRBJ2-3 | TRBV6-4 | ASSDPSLTDTQY
. | TRBJ1-2 | TRBV6-5 | ASSHSGPQL
. | TRBJ2-1 | TRBV28 | ASSLFRTSGTYNEQF
. | TRBJ1-1 | TRBV19 | ASRARGTEAF
. | TRBJ1-5 | TRBV19 | ASTGTGGGQPQH
few | TRBJ2-1 | TRBV7-9 | ASSRTGGPYNEQF
. | TRBJ2-7 | TRBV5-1 | ASSIGSGEQY
. | TRBJ2-7 | TRBV7-8 | ASTWTSGSYEQY
. | . | TRBV5-1 | ASRPGTSGYEQY
. | TRBJ1-2 | TRBV5-1 | ASSLGEQDFT
few | TRBJ1-5 | TRBV2 | ASSTQGVQQPQH
. | TRBJ2-7 | TRBV11-2 | ASSLPLGLAYEQY
. | TRBJ1-1 | TRBV5-1 | ASSPLSSRMNTEAF
. | TRBJ2-6 | TRBV7-3 | ASSLGQASHGANVLT
. | TRBJ2-7 | TRBV11-2 | ASSLGGTSYEQY
. | TRBJ2-3 | TRBV5-1 | ASSPGQGSGDTQY
few | TRBJ2-1 | TRBV4-3 | ASSQRGGEEQF
. | TRBJ2-3 | TRBV27 | ASSGLSRTDTQY
. | TRBJ2-1 | TRBV19 | ASSIGDGPPYNEQF
. | TRBJ2-7 | TRBV5-4 | ASSLGDGGYEQY
. | TRBJ2-5 | TRBV28 | ASSSQGSETQY
few | TRBJ2-3 | TRBV5-1 | ASRQGAGTDTQY
. | TRBJ2-1 | TRBV5-1 | ASSFLTSSNEQF
. | TRBJ2-3 | TRBV2 | ASSVLTSGGRSGWDSTDTQY
. | TRBJ2-7 | TRBV18 | ASSPQDRGRSEQY
. | TRBJ2-2 | TRBV5-5 | ASSLDGTSGIRELF
. | TRBJ2-7 | TRBV7-2 | ASSYGPYEQY
. | TRBJ2-6 | TRBV30 | ACPPTAGANVLT
. | TRBJ1-1 | TRBV5-1 | ASSSGLRNTEAF
. | TRBJ2-7 | TRBV27 | ASTGDRGFGEQY
few | TRBJ1-1 | TRBV5-1 | ASSYPGRNTEAF
. | TRBJ1-2 | TRBV29-1 | SVNRGDYGYT
. | TRBJ2-2 | TRBV4-2 | ASSQEGAGVSGELF
. | TRBJ2-4 | TRBV7-9 | ASSGVRVAKNIQY
. | TRBJ2-2 | TRBV6-1 | ASSEEGGSNTGELF
. | TRBJ1-1 | TRBV18 | ASSLGTGDTEAF
. | TRBJ2-3 | TRBV5-1 | ASSLVSTTDTQY
. | TRBJ2-2 | TRBV19 | ASKGAGSTNTGELF
once | TRBJ2-1 | TRBV6-5 | ASSYSRVQQF
once | TRBJ2-7 | TRBV7-9 | ASSVRQGPTYEQY
. | TRBJ2-1 | TRBV28 | ASSSGLAGGGEQF
once | TRBJ2-3 | TRBV28 | ASRSGTGTDTQY
. | TRBJ2-7 | TRBV9 | ASSVVDSSYEQY
. | TRBJ2-7 | TRBV30 | AWSPTAGRAGEQY
. | TRBJ2-5 | TRBV5-1 | ASSLDSGTSGKETQY
. | TRBJ1-1 | TRBV5-1 | ASSPFGGDTEAF